This note documents a single TCR beta chain sequence. From germline, CDR1 is SGHTA and CDR2 FQGNSA. The CDR3 loop spans 16 amino acids. These data belong to a study of CXCR3-negative and CXCR3-positive naive CD8 T cells. Study background: Sequencing yielded approximately 130 million TRB reads, roughly 1.5 +/- 0.3 million per library.

It was by 5' RACE with UMI labels that the TRB cDNA libraries were prepared. Each CDR3 protein gets one entry in TCRdb, which reprocessed the 5' RACE reads and gives no DNA. The sample data list 130,000 or so distinct CDR3 sequences. The material sequenced was naive CXCR3- CD8+ T cells from blood. As to subset: CD45RO-CCR7+CD27+CD95- naive CD8+ T cells lacking CXCR3 (TNR3-). This receptor was obtained from a human donor in good health. Some clones in this sample may be carry-over from other donors' samples. This chain connects TRBV7-2 to TRBJ2-1; as DNA is missing, the TRBD1 call by TCRdb cannot be tested. CDR3 protein: CASSLVGASSYNEQFF.